Detailed here is one T cell receptor beta chain. What it recognizes is unknown. The sample is drawn from a study of cytomegalovirus exposure and HLA in healthy donors. Germline trimming cut 1 base from V and 8 bases from J; bases unmatched to any gene: 10. The CDR3 covers 17 residues. Germline lookup yields CDR1 SGHNT and CDR2 YENEEA. Study-level results: Later analysis associated a missense DCLRE1C variant with TCR beta V- and J-gene trimming.

With 60 Vbeta and 13 Jbeta primers, the PCR was carried out. Using immunoSEQ multiplex PCR, the repertoire was profiled, and TCRdb retains in-frame clones only, with some absent. Of 100,000 or so clones listed, roughly 76% are singletons. This receptor was taken from a man in his forties in good health and CMV-seronegative. The sample taken for sequencing was PBMCs. The rearrangement links TRBV11-3 to TRBJ2-1; 11 bases match TRBD2. As DNA, the CDR3 is TGTGCCAGCAGCTTAGGGGAACGGACTAGCGGGCTGGATGAGCAGTTCTTC. Protein sequence: CASSLGERTSGLDEQFF. Complete variable domain (other parts from reference TRBV11-3 and TRBJ2-1): EAGVVQSPRYKIIEKKQPVAFWCNPISGHNTLYWYLQNLGQGPELLIRYENEEAVDDSQLPKDRFSAERLKGVDSTLKIQPAELGDSAVYLCASSLGERTSGLDEQFFGPGTRLTVL.